This entry lists 26 T cell receptor beta chains sequenced from one sample in a study of identifying expanded T cells in peripheral blood. Sequenced by immunoSEQ multiplex PCR; TCRdb stores in-frame clones only, minus some. This sample has fewer than 55,000 clones, with roughly 80% found just once. Sequences were obtained from blood. The receptors were sampled from a person aged 18 to 70 in good health.

The V and J genes are TRBV2 and TRBJ2-5; weak D call: TRBD2 (7 bases). The germline V gene encodes CDR1 SNHLY and CDR2 FYNNEI. The CDR3 runs 13 residues. Trimming took 8 bases from V and 1 from J, leaving 11 bases between them. CDR3 protein: CASSRGPQETQYF. CDR3 coding DNA: TGTGCCAGCTCGCGGGGGCCCCAAGAGACCCAGTACTTC.

This clone has a handful of counts. CDR3 region: CASSADRGYNSPLHF. In DNA, the CDR3 is TGTGCCAGCAGTGCCGACAGGGGCTATAATTCACCCCTCCACTTT. This chain joins TRBV6-1 and TRBJ1-6, with 8 nucleotides matching TRBD1. CDR3 length equals 15 residues. Germline CDR1 is MNHNS and CDR2 is SASEGT. J lost 3 bases, V lost 4 bases, and 2 bases had no gene match.

V usage is TRBV19 and J usage is TRBJ1-1; maybe TRBD1 (5 bases). V was cut by 3 bases and J by 0 bases, with 20 bases left in between. Looked up from germline, CDR1 is LNHDA and CDR2 is SQIVND (reference sequence). CDR3 length: 18 amino acids. The CDR3 loop is CASSMGGDRLVMNTEAFF. Written as DNA, the CDR3 is TGTGCCAGTAGTATGGGAGGCGACAGACTAGTAATGAACACTGAAGCTTTCTTT.

The V gene is TRBV27, the J gene TRBJ2-3, with D perhaps matching TRBD1 (5 bases). The CDR3 runs to 14 residues. The germline V gene encodes CDR1 MNHEY and CDR2 SMNVEV (reference sequence). V lost 6 bases and J 4 bases, leaving 14 bases between the germline ends. CDR3 DNA: TGTGCCAGCAGGGGAACAGGAACGGCAGATACGCAGTATTTT. This codes for CASRGTGTADTQYF.

This clone was counted a single time. The CDR3 loop is CASSDRNTGELFF. CDR3 bases: TGTGCCAGCAGTGACAGGAACACCGGGGAGCTGTTTTTT. The gene calls are TRBV6-5 and TRBJ2-2, with a weak D call TRBD1 (5 bases). The germline gives CDR1 MNHEY, CDR2 SVGAGI. V was clipped by 5 bases and J by 1 base, with 5 bases between them. This CDR3 has 13 amino acids.

The chain has TRBV28 and TRBJ2-5, with D unresolved. Trimming took off 2 bases at V and 6 bases at J, with 4 bases between the two ends. The CDR3 length is 11 residues. Germline CDR1 is MDHEN and CDR2 is SYDVKM. CDR3: CASSLKKTQYF. The DNA of the CDR3 is TGTGCCAGCAGTTTAAAGAAGACCCAGTACTTC.

This chain joins TRBV21-1 and TRBJ2-1. TRBV21-1 is a pseudogene. The CDR3 is 16 amino acids. CDR3 region: CASSKDGTGRLCEQFF. Here the CDR3 DNA reads TGTGCCAGCAGCAAAGACGGAACAGGGAGGTTGTGTGAGCAGTTCTTC.

The chain recombines TRBV19 with TRBJ2-1; possibly TRBD2 for D (6 bases). Trimming removed 6 bases from V and 7 bases from J, with 34 bases in between. The CDR3 loop spans 20 amino acids. The germline gives CDR1 LNHDA, CDR2 SQIVND (reference sequence). CDR3 sequence: CASSPRVVVGGGSFGNEQFF. CDR3 in DNA: TGTGCCAGTAGCCCCCGTGTGGTGGTCGGCGGAGGGAGTTTTGGGAATGAGCAGTTCTTC.

The chain combines TRBV2 with TRBJ2-7; D is unclear. The CDR3 is 13 amino acids. The V end was cut by 11 bases, the J end by 3 bases, with 17 bases between. The germline V gene encodes CDR1 SNHLY and CDR2 FYNNEI. CDR3: CAVFDSVNYEQYF. For the CDR3, the DNA is TGTGCCGTCTTTGACTCAGTCAACTACGAGCAGTACTTC.

The chain joins TRBV5-4 to TRBJ2-3; D may be TRBD2 (5 bases). Trimming shortened V by 4 bases and J by 3 bases, and 9 bases separated the two germline ends. The CDR3 contains 13 residues. Germline V CDR1 and CDR2: SGHNT, YYREEE (reference sequence). This CDR3 reads CASSKLETDTQYF. Written as DNA, the CDR3 is TGTGCCAGCAGCAAACTAGAAACAGATACGCAGTATTTT.

V is TRBV7-2 and J is TRBJ1-2; D unresolved. The CDR3 is made up of 16 amino acids. Trimming shortened V by 5 bases and J by 2 bases, and 18 bases separated the two germline ends. CDR1 SGHTA and CDR2 FQGNSA come from the germline V gene. Here the CDR3 reads CASSPSRRAGNYGYTF. The CDR3 coding sequence is TGTGCCAGCAGCCCTAGTCGACGGGCCGGGAACTATGGCTACACCTTC.

The chain uses TRBV18 and TRBJ1-1; D call uncertain. Germline loops: CDR1 KGHSH, CDR2 LQKENI. V lost 3 bases and J lost 2, with 7 bases in between. The CDR3 covers 13 residues. CDR3 residues: CASSPQVNTEAFF. CDR3 in DNA: TGTGCCAGCTCACCCCAAGTAAACACTGAAGCTTTCTTT.

The V gene is TRBV4-3, the J gene TRBJ2-1; 9 positions match TRBD2. The CDR3 is made up of 17 amino acids. Germline CDR1 and CDR2: LGHNA and YSLEER. The trim removed 1 base at V and 9 bases at J, leaving 13 bases unmatched. This CDR3 reads CASSQVLAGLGRVEQFF. The DNA of the CDR3 is TGCGCCAGCAGCCAAGTGCTAGCGGGGTTGGGGAGGGTTGAGCAGTTCTTC.

V usage is TRBV7-9 and J usage is TRBJ2-1, with D possibly TRBD1 on 6 matching bases. CDR3 length: 13 amino acids. Germline values: CDR1 SEHNR, CDR2 FQNEAQ (reference sequence). Trimming left V 3 bases short and J 8 bases short, with 11 bases between. CDR3 nucleotides: TGTGCCAGCAGCTTCTGGGGGCAGGATGAGCAGTTCTTC. Protein product: CASSFWGQDEQFF.

The chain recombines TRBV5-6 with TRBJ1-5; weak D call: TRBD1 (5 bases). Germline V gives CDR1 SGHDT, CDR2 YYEEEE. The CDR3 has 18 residues. Deletions cut 0 bases from V and 0 bases from J, with 16 bases between. The CDR3 here is CASSLGGASDYSNQPQHF. The DNA for the CDR3 is TGTGCCAGCAGCTTGGGTGGGGCCAGCGACTATAGCAATCAGCCCCAGCATTTT.

The CDR3, as DNA: TGTGCCAGTAGTATGGGCGGGGGGCGATACAATGAGCAGTTCTTC. Amino acids: CASSMGGGRYNEQFF. The V and J genes are TRBV19 and TRBJ2-1, with 8 positions matching TRBD2. V lost 3 bases and J lost 4; bases outside the gene matches: 5. The CDR3 loop spans 15 amino acids. Germline V gives CDR1 LNHDA, CDR2 SQIVND (reference sequence).

This clone showed up just a few times. V and J are TRBV7-3 and TRBJ1-2, with D uncertain. CDR3 size: 13 residues. CDR1 is SGHTA and CDR2 is FQGTGA in the germline V gene. V was pared by 5 bases and J by 6 bases, with 13 bases between. This CDR3 is CASSGHAGDGYTF. The CDR3 nucleotides read TGTGCCAGCAGCGGCCACGCAGGCGATGGCTACACCTTC.

The V gene is TRBV6-1, the J gene TRBJ1-3, with TRBD1 matching over 8 bases. This CDR3 contains 14 residues. After removal of 6 bases from V and 0 bases from J, the junction contained 1 base not matched to a gene. Germline V gene lookup returns CDR1 MNHNS and CDR2 SASEGT. In DNA, the CDR3 is TGTGCCAGCAGGACAGGGGACTCTGGAAACACCATATATTTT. This gives the protein CASRTGDSGNTIYF.

The chain links TRBV29-1 to TRBJ2-3; 11 nucleotides match TRBD2. V gave up 4 bases and J gave up 0 bases; unmatched junction bases: 9. The CDR3 has 17 residues. Germline values: CDR1 SQVTM, CDR2 ANQGSEA. As DNA, the CDR3 is TGCAGCGTTGGGGGCCCTAGCGGGGGGTCTAGCACAGATACGCAGTATTTT. Translated, it gives CSVGGPSGGSSTDTQYF.

The gene calls are TRBV27 and TRBJ1-4; D gene uncertain. Trimming cost V 2 bases and J 7 bases, with 14 bases left between them. This CDR3 is 15 amino acids long. CDR1 is MNHEY and CDR2 is SMNVEV in the germline V gene (reference sequence). CDR3 coding DNA: TGTGCCAGCAGTTTAATGGAGGGTATCGGTGAAAAACTGTTTTTT. Its translation: CASSLMEGIGEKLFF.

V and J are TRBV5-1 and TRBJ2-7, with 12 bases matching TRBD2. The V gene end was trimmed by 2 bases and the J gene end by 0 bases; junction bases not matched to a gene: 3. Germline values: CDR1 SGHRS, CDR2 YFSETQ. The CDR3 sequence is 16 residues long. This CDR3 reads CASSLTTSGSSYEQYF. For the CDR3, the DNA is TGCGCCAGCAGCTTAACGACTAGCGGGAGCTCCTACGAGCAGTACTTC.

The chain combines TRBV7-2 with TRBJ2-2, with 8 bases that match TRBD2. The CDR3 runs to 18 residues. Germline values: CDR1 SGHTA, CDR2 FQGNSA. Trimming cost V 1 base and J 1 base; bases outside gene matches: 8. The CDR3 region is CASSLEGVRGGNTGELFF. In DNA, the CDR3 is TGTGCCAGCAGCTTAGAGGGCGTCCGGGGGGGGAACACCGGGGAGCTGTTTTTT.

The chain recombines TRBV6-6 with TRBJ2-1; D is possibly TRBD1 or TRBD2 (6 bases each). CDR1 is MNHNY, CDR2 SVGAGI, per germline (reference sequence). With 6 bases removed from V and 4 bases from J, the gap between germline ends came to 19 bases. CDR3 length equals 16 residues. CDR3 sequence reads: CASSLDRGQGYNEQFF. The CDR3 nucleotides read TGTGCCAGCAGCTTAGACCGGGGGCAGGGATACAATGAGCAGTTCTTC.

The chain couples TRBV21-1 to TRBJ2-5; the table names TRBD2, a call not compared with the DNA. TRBV21-1 is assigned pseudogene status. The length of the CDR3 is 17 residues. The CDR3 spells CASTPWLAGGNGETQYF. DNA for the CDR3: TGTGCCAGCACCCCTTGGTTAGCGGGGGGGAATGGGGAGACCCAGTACTTC.

This chain joins TRBV2 and TRBJ1-2; TRBD1 is a possible D gene (6 bases). V shed 11 bases and J shed 9 bases, with 16 bases lying between them. Germline V gene sequence: CDR1 SNHLY, CDR2 FYNNEI. The CDR3 extends over 11 amino acids. The CDR3 reads CAGRQDHRYTF. CDR3 DNA sequence: TGTGCCGGTAGACAGGACCATCGCTACACCTTC.

The chain recombines TRBV11-2 with TRBJ1-4; TRBD1 matches 8 bases. The germline V gene has CDR1 SGHAT and CDR2 FQNNGV. V shed 2 bases, J shed 9 bases, and the junction held 8 bases outside the gene matches. The length of the CDR3 is 15 residues. The chain's CDR3 is CASSLMGQGAQKLFF. The DNA of the CDR3 is TGTGCCAGCAGCTTAATGGGGCAGGGGGCACAAAAACTGTTTTTT.